A single T cell receptor (beta chain) is shown here with its context. Its antigen is not known. This entry belongs to a study of radiotherapy plus CTLA-4 blockade in lung cancer. General study results and limits: With interferon-beta, early dynamics of blood T cell clones were reported to best predict response.

This CDR3 contains 17 residues. Germline V lookup: CDR1 SGHDT, CDR2 YYEEEE. Method: immunoSEQ multiplex PCR; TCRdb's copy keeps in-frame clones and lacks some. The sample lists tens of thousands of clones, about 86% occurring once. The rearrangement uses TRBV5-6 and TRBJ2-5; TRBD2 agrees at 13 bases. The last part of the DNA fits TRBJ2-7 better; the J call may be wrong. Sequenced material: peripheral blood, taken from a patient treated with radiotherapy plus ipilimumab. This TCR derives from a human donor with non-small cell lung cancer who had a partial response to radiotherapy plus ipilimumab. The CDR3, as DNA: TGTGCCAGCAGCGGGCGTTGGGGACTAGCGGGAAGGACCGAGCAGTACTTC. This translates into CASSGRWGLAGRTEQYF.